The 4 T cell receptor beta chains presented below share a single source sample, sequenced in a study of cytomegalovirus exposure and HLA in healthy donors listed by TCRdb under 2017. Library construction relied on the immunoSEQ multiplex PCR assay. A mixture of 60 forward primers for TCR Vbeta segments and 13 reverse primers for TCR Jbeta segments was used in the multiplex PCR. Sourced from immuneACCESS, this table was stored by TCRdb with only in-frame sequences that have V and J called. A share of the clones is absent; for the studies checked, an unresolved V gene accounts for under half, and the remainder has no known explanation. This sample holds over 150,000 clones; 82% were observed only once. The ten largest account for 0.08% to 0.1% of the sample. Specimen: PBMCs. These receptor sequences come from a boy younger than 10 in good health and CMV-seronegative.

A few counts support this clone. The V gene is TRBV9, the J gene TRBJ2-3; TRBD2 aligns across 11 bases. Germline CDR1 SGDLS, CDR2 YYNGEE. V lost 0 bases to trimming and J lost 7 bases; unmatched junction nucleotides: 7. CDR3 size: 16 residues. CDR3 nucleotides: TGTGCCAGCAGCGTAGAGGGGGGGACTAGCGGATATACGCAGTATTTT. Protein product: CASSVEGGTSGYTQYF.

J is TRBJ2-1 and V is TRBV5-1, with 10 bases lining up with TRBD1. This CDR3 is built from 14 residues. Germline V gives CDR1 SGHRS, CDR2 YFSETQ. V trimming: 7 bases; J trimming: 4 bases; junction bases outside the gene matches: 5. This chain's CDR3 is CASQGQGIYNEQFF. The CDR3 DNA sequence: TGCGCCAGCCAGGGACAGGGGATTTACAATGAGCAGTTCTTC.

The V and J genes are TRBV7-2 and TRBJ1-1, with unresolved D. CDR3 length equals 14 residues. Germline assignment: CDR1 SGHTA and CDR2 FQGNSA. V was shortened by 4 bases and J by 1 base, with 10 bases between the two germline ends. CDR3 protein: CASSSAYWNTEAFF. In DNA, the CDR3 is TGTGCCAGCAGCTCCGCCTATTGGAACACTGAAGCTTTCTTT.

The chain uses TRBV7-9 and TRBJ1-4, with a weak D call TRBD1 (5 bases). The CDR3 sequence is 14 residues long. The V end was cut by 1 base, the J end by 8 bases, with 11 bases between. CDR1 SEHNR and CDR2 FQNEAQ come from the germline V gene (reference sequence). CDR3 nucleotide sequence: TGTGCCAGCAGCTTAGGCACGGGGGTGGAAAAACTGTTTTTT. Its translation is CASSLGTGVEKLFF.